A selection of T cell receptor beta chains follows, all from one sample in a study of OX40 agonist ivuxolimab in advanced cancers. Measured with immunoSEQ multiplex PCR; TCRdb has only the in-frame clones, and not every one. This sample yields about 82,000 clones, of which around 89% are seen a single time; 6.5% to 8.5% belongs to the top ten. This specimen was CD4+ or CD8+ T cells sorted from blood, taken in a trial of the OX40 agonist ivuxolimab. These TCRs come from an adult with an advanced solid tumor such as melanoma, head and neck, liver or kidney cancer. CDR3s leave out the opening cysteine and the closing phenylalanine or tryptophan. Fields, in order: CDR3 length, V gene, J gene, CDR3 protein.

>13|TRBV27|TRBJ2-7
ASSLSGGSAYEQY
>12|TRBV5-1|TRBJ2-1
ASSPEDRGDEQF
>14|TRBV28|TRBJ2-7
ASSLQTSAGTYEQY
>13|TRBV2|TRBJ2-1
ASKELAGGYNEQF
>12|TRBV7-3|TRBJ2-3
ASSSPTGTDTQY
>12|TRBV2|TRBJ2-7
ASSDGDSTYEQY
>13|TRBV9|TRBJ2-1
ASSVAGHPYNEQF
>13|TRBV7-9|TRBJ2-2
ASSSSDSGAGELF
>13|TRBV11-1|TRBJ2-7
ASSLNGGRLNEQY
>13|TRBV5-1|TRBJ1-1
ASSLVSSGNTEAF
>13|TRBV5-6|TRBJ2-1
ASSLEGDSYNEQF
>13|TRBV19|TRBJ2-1
ASSIFSGNDNEQF
>13|TRBV11-3|TRBJ2-5
ASRGRVLAQETQY
>12|TRBV27|TRBJ1-1
ASSLSVRDTEAF
>11|TRBV27|TRBJ1-4
ASSFTPNEKLF
>12|TRBV18|TRBJ2-3
ASSVNQGSDTQY